This T cell receptor beta chain was retrieved from a study of CXCR3-negative and CXCR3-positive naive CD8 T cells. Germline CDR1 reads SEHNR; CDR2 reads FQNEAQ (reference sequence). There are 16 residues in the CDR3. UMI-labeled TRB cDNA libraries were prepared by 5' RACE. TCRdb re-called the 5' RACE reads and catalogs CDR3 proteins one per entry, DNA excluded. In total, the table holds 150,000 or so distinct CDR3 sequences. The receptor was isolated from a human donor in good health. Some clones in this sample may be carry-over from other donors' samples. The chain links TRBV7-9 to TRBJ1-1; absent DNA, TCRdb's TRBD1 call cannot be checked. Material: naive CXCR3- CD8+ T cells from blood. The subset is: CD45RO-CCR7+CD27+CD95- naive CD8+ T cells lacking CXCR3 (TNR3-). CDR3 amino acids: CASSLAWTGGLTEAFF.